Here is one TCR beta chain with its context. This entry is derived from a study of blood T cell repertoires in COVID-19. Study-wide context: Sites in the United States, Italy and Spain provided acute and convalescent COVID-19 samples.

Per the original data handling: Cell counts per sample came from amplifying reference gene primers. Clones were sequenced by immunoSEQ multiplex PCR, and TCRdb holds only the in-frame ones, with some missing. V and J calls and clone size are as listed in that table; D and trimming were resolved from the DNA. The table lists about 120,000 clones, about nine tenths of them singletons, with almost 4.5% in the top ten. V lost 4 bases to trimming and J lost 3 bases, with 4 bases between them. The CDR3 loop spans 12 amino acids. Germline lookup yields CDR1 LGHDT and CDR2 YNNKEL (reference sequence). The TCR originated in a man aged 40-49 years with acute or convalescent COVID-19. The material sequenced was peripheral blood. This chain uses TRBV3-1 (or the pseudogene TRBV3-2) with TRBJ1-5; D is ambiguous. CDR3 nucleotides: TGTGCCAGCAGCCTATTCAATCAGCCCCAGCATTTT. Translating it yields CASSLFNQPQHF.